This TCR beta chain was obtained from a study of regulatory T cells in long-lasting Graves disease (dated by TCRdb to the early 2020s). For context, the study as a whole: Newly diagnosed Graves' disease patients had taken antithyroid drugs for less than 3 months. Persistent Graves' disease patients were compared with newly diagnosed Graves' disease patients by peripheral blood TCR sequencing and RNA sequencing. The study took place in China and was registered as a clinical trial. A total of around 35 samples underwent TCR sequencing: about 13 from persistent and some 20 from newly diagnosed Graves' disease patients.

The CDR3, cysteine through phenylalanine, is 17 amino acids long. The CDR3 DNA has 51 bases and is translated from base 1. From a lookup of the germline V gene (reference sequence), CDR1 and CDR2 are SGHNT and YYREEE. Relative to germline, V is 2 bases shorter and J is 2 bases shorter, with 20 bases between their ends. The time point label, as the study defines it: newly diagnosed GD, antithyroid drugs for less than 3 months. RNA was extracted from PBMCs in TRIzol for both TCR sequencing and RNA sequencing. The diagnosis of Graves' disease followed American Thyroid Association guidelines. Patients for the study were recruited at an endocrinology department in Xi'an, China. Each patient gave 7.5 to 10 milliliters of peripheral blood, collected in an EDTA anticoagulant tube. Ficoll Paque Plus density gradient separation was used to isolate PBMCs, and no additional T cell sorting was done. An Agilent 2100 Bioanalyzer and agarose gel were used to check RNA quality, and a NanoDrop 2000 was used to measure RNA concentration.

Beyond this particular receptor, the publication reports: A larger number of public clonotypes was shared among persistent patients (about 2,700) than among newly diagnosed patients (roughly 930). Compared with newly diagnosed patients, persistent Graves' disease patients had lower TCR Shannon entropy and fewer highly expanded clones, which suggests clonal expansion. Persistent disease showed preferential use of TRBV28, TRBJ1-2 and TRBJ2-5, whereas newly diagnosed disease favored TRBV20-1 and TRBJ2-1. Because the primary lesion, thyroid tissue, could not be accessed, the study looked at peripheral blood alone. The small sample size was acknowledged by the authors as a limitation that may reduce accuracy. Sequencing and analysis were limited to the TCR beta chain.

This clonotype has at least ten counts. What this receptor recognizes is not known. The record has no base qualities; no much larger clone is one base away. Library method: multiplex PCR. Sequenced on an Illumina HiSeq 4000. iRepertoire HTBI primers and Arm-PCR amplification of CDR3 regions were used to construct TCR beta libraries. Before sequencing, the PCR products underwent gel purification. Per the original workflow: A total of some 60 TRBV and some 15 TRBJ segments were identified across samples and were used for gene usage analysis of CDR3 amino acid clonotypes. COPE and FqMerger were used to merge filtered high-quality paired reads into contigs. BLAST was used to align contigs to IMGT TRBV, TRBD and TRBJ reference genes, and CDR3 was defined according to IMGT. Any clonotype with a frequency above 0.1% was counted as a highly expanded clone. Repertoire diversity was measured by Shannon entropy, and V-J evenness by the Gini coefficient. Clonotypes shared by more than one individual were considered public. TCRdb trimmed the raw reads at Q25, called clones with MiXCR and kept productive beta chains. Rows with a matching CDR3 protein are joined into one entry that keeps the most common DNA and genes. These V and J calls originate from TCRdb's pipeline instead of the authors' own analysis. The sample table lists hundreds of thousands of distinct CDR3 sequences, more than 10% of them with a count of one. The ten largest clones capture approximately 9.6% of the sample.

These same data were also listed under a study on T cells in Graves' hyperthyroidism and ophthalmopathy. As noted in the second study: A patient counted as having stable Graves' hyperthyroidism if no progression to ophthalmopathy occurred over 18 months of follow-up. Hyperthyroidism patients were newly diagnosed, had a disease duration of under 2 months, and were aged 18 to 65 years. Any patient with an uncontrolled infection, another autoimmune disease, pregnancy or lactation was excluded. Diagnoses relied on clinical symptoms, serum thyroxine and TRAb, thyroid ultrasound and orbital computed tomography. The TCR CDR3 was subjected to a first round of RT-PCR using the HTBI primer set and the Qiagen OneStep RT-PCR kit. Blood samples also contained most of the expanded thyroid clonotypes (frequency above 0.001), which suggests that blood repertoires may reflect thyroid immune responses. A model built on a 13 V-J signature distinguished ophthalmopathy from stable hyperthyroidism, reaching roughly 88% sensitivity and approximately 83% specificity in cross-validation and 80%/75% in testing. In validation, progression to ophthalmopathy was predicted by the model with 70% to 71% sensitivity and roughly 76% specificity, a median of 6.5 months before onset. To identify TCR V-J signatures that set the groups apart, the researchers used a discovery cohort of 100 patients, made up of roughly 40 with Graves' ophthalmopathy and about 55 with stable Graves' hyperthyroidism. Whether ophthalmopathy could be predicted prospectively was tested in an independent validation cohort made up of roughly 20 hyperthyroidism patients plus 17 patients who later progressed to ophthalmopathy. The roughly 91 discovery patients were randomly divided into training and test sets at a 7:3 ratio. Thyroid tissue and blood T-cell repertoires from about 6 Graves' hyperthyroidism patients were also compared in the study. After blood sampling, hyperthyroidism patients were treated with methimazole at a starting dose of 30 mg daily, and ophthalmopathy patients were treated with high-dose intravenous methylprednisolone. The libraries were constructed in a second round of multiplex PCR and then size-selected and purified. The libraries were sequenced on an Illumina HiSeq2000 using paired-end 100 bp reads. SOAPnuke was used to process the raw data, with reads discarded if the reads contained adapters or uncalled bases, had a mean Phred below 15, or lacked an exact constant-primer or identifier match. COPE v1.2.5 was used to merge the high-quality paired reads, and each unique nucleotide sequence was defined as a clonotype. MiTCR v1.1 was used to align clonotypes to the IMGT TRBV, TRBD and TRBJ reference segments. Only V-J combinations with frequency above 0.0001, covering 98% to 99.2% of repertoires, were analysed. The TCS score was defined as the ratio of F50 (clonal expansion) to E x V (chaos), calculated using BLOSUM62-based TCRdist between CDR3 peptides within each V-J. Welch's t-statistics and random forest reduced 500 to 550 V-J features to roughly 13, which were used in a naive Bayes classifier (R e1071). No statistical method was used to set the sample size in advance, and investigators knew the group allocation. According to the paper, TCR Vbeta CDR3 sequencing was carried out on some 140 peripheral blood samples, which came from over 40 ophthalmopathy, 75 or so hyperthyroidism and approximately 17 progressor patients.

The receptor was isolated from a woman aged 25 to 39 with Graves disease. Donor details come from another sample of the same person, matched by shared clones. Specimen: peripheral blood mononuclear cells (PBMCs), collected at new diagnosis, from a patient treated with antithyroid drugs. Recombination joined TRBV5-4 with TRBJ2-7; the D gene cannot be named for sure. The nucleotides are TGTGCCAGCAGCTTAGTTTTTCTTGGTTCTGGTCCCTACGAGCAGTACTTC. Its translation is CASSLVFLGSGPYEQYF.